Listed here is a single TCR beta chain. Its antigen is unidentified. Sequenced by immunoSEQ multiplex PCR; TCRdb stores in-frame clones only, minus some. The sample shows under 80,000 clones, 60% to 75% of them seen only once. The record originates from a study of vaccination effects on CD4 cells after COVID-19. The CDR3 runs 13 residues. V was pared by 7 bases and J by 2 bases, with 12 bases between. CDR1 is MNHEY and CDR2 is SVGAGI in the germline V gene. Using viral peptide pools, the ViraFEST assay grew out antigen-specific CD4+ T cells prior to sequencing. It was after nine to ten days of culture that CD4+ T cells were isolated. Everyone in the study got two shots of either the BNT162b2 or mRNA-1273 vaccine. Wells of roughly 1.9 million PBMC each were grown with about 9.5 IU/ml IL-2 and 9 to 10 ug/ml peptides.

V gene TRBV6-5 combines with J gene TRBJ2-7, with D perhaps given as TRBD1 or TRBD2 (6 bases each). Sequenced here: CD4+ T cells from PBMCs cultured with HCoV-229E spike peptides, sampled after COVID-19 vaccination. The source of this sequence is a human donor who received a COVID-19 vaccine. The CDR3 sequence: CASTRDIPYEQYV. In DNA form, the CDR3 reads TGTGCCAGCACGCGGGACATTCCCTACGAGCAGTACGTC.